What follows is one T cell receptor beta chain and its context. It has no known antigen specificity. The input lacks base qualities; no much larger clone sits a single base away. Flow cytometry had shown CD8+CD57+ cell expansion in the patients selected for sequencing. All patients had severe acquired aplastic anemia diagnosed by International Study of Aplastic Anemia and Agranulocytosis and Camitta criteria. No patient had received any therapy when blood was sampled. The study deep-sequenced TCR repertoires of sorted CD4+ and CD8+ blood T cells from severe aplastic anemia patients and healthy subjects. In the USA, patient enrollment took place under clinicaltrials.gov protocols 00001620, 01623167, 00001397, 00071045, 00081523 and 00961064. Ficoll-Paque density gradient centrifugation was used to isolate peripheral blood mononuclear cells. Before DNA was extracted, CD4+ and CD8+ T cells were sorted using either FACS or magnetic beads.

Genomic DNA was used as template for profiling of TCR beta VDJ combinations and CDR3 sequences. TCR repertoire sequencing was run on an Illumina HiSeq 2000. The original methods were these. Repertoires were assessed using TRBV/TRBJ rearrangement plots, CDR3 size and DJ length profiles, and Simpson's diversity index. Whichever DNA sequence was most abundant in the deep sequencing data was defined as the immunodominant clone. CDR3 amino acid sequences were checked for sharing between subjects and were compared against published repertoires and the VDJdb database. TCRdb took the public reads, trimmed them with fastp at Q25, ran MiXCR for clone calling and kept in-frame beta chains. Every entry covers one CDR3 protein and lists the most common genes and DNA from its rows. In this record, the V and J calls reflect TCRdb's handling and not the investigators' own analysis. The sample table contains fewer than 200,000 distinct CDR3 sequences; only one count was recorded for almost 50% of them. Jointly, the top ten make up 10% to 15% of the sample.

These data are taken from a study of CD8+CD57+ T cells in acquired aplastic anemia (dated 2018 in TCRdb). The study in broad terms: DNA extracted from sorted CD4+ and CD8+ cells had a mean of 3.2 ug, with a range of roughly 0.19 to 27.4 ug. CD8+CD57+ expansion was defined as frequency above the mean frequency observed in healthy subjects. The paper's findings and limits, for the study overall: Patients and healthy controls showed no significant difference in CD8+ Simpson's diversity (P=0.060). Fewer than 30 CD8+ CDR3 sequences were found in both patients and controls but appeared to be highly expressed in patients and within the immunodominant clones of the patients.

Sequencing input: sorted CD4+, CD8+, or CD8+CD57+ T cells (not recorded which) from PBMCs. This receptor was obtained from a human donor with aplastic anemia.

The DNA reads as follows: TGTGCCAGCAGTGACCGACAGGTCTCCTACAATGAGCAGTTCTTC. Translated, it reads CASSDRQVSYNEQFF. Here the chain combines TRBV25-1 and TRBJ2-1; TRBD1 is a weak D gene call, 6 bases matching. According to the germline V gene, CDR1 reads MGHDK and CDR2 reads SYGVNS. From its cysteine to its phenylalanine, the CDR3 spans 15 amino acids. The kept DNA is CDR3 alone, 45 bases in frame from the first base. V is shortened by 3 bases, J by 0 bases, and the region joining them spans 9 bases. Outside the CDR3, residues come from the reference TRBV25-1 and TRBJ2-1 proteins, so the full variable domain is: EADIYQTPRYLVIGTGKKITLECSQTMGHDKMYWYQQDPGMELHLIHYSYGVNSTEKGDLSSESTVSRIRTEHFPLTLESARPSHTSQYLCASSDRQVSYNEQFFGPGTRLTVL.